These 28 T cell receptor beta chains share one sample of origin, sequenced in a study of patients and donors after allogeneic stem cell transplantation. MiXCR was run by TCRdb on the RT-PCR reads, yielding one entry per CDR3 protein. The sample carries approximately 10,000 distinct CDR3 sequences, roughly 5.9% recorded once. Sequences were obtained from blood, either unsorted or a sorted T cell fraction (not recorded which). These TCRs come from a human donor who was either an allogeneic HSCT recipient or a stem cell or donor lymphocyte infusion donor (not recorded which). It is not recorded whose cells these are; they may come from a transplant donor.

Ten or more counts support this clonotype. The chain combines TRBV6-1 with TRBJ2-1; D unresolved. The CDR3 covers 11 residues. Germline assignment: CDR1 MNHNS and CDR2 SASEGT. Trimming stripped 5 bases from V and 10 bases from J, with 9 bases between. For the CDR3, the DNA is TGTGCCAGCAGTCCCTTGCGGGAGCAGTTCTTC. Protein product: CASSPLREQFF.

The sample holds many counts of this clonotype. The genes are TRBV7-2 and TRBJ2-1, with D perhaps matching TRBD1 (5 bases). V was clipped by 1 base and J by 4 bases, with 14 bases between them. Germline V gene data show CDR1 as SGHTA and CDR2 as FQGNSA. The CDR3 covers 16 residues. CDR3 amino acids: CASSLVGAQIYNEQFF. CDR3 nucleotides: TGTGCCAGCAGCTTAGTAGGGGCCCAGATTTACAATGAGCAGTTCTTC.

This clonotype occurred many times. CDR3 protein: CASSLVETYGYTF. The CDR3 DNA reads as TGTGCCAGCAGCTTAGTGGAGACCTATGGCTACACCTTC. The gene calls are TRBV7-9 and TRBJ1-2, with unresolved D. This CDR3 contains 13 residues. Trimming shortened V by 1 base and J by 4 bases, and 7 bases separated the two germline ends. In germline, CDR1 is SEHNR, CDR2 FQNEAQ (reference sequence). The whole variable domain, filled in from reference TRBV7-9 and TRBJ1-2, reads DTGVSQNPRHKITKRGQNVTFRCDPISEHNRLYWYRQTLGQGPEFLTYFQNEAQLEKSRLLSDRFSAERPKGSFSTLEIQRTEQGDSAMYLCASSLVETYGYTFGSGTRLTVV.

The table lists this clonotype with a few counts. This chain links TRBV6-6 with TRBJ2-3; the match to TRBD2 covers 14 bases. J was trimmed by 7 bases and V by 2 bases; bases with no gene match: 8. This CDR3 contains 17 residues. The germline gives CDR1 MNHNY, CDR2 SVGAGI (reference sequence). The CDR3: CASSYPTGLAGDHTQYF. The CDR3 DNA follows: TGTGCCAGCAGTTACCCCACGGGACTAGCGGGAGATCATACGCAGTATTTT.

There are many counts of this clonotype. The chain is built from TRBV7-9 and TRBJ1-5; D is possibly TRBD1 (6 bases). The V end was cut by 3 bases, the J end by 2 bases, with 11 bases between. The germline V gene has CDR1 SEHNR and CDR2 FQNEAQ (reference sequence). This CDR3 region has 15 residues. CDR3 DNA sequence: TGTGCCAGCAGCTTTTCTGGGGGCGGCAATCAGCCCCAGCATTTT. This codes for CASSFSGGGNQPQHF.

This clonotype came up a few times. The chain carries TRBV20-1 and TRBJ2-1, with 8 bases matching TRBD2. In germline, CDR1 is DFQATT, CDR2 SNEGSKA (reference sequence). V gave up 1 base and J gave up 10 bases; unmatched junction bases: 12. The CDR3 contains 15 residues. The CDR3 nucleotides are TGCAGTGCTAGAGTTGTTCTAGCGGGCGGTACGGAGCAGTTCTTC. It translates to CSARVVLAGGTEQFF.

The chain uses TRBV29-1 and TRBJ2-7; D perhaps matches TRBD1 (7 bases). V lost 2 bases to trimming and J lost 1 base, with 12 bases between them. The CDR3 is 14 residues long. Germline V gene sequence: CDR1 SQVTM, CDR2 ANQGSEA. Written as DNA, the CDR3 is TGCAGCGTTGAACCGACAGGGAGGTCCTACGAGCAGTACTTC. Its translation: CSVEPTGRSYEQYF.

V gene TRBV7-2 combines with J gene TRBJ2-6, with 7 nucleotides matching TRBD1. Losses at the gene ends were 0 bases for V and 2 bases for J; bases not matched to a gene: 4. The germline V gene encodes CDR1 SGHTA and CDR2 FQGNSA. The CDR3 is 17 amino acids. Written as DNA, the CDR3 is TGTGCCAGCAGCTTAGCCTCCACAGGGGCTGGGGCCAACGTCCTGACTTTC. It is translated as CASSLASTGAGANVLTF.

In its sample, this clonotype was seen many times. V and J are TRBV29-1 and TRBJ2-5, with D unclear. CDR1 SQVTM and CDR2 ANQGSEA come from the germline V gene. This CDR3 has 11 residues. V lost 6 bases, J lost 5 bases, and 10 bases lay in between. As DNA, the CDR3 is TGCAGCGTGGACGCTCGGGAGACCCAGTACTTC. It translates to CSVDARETQYF.

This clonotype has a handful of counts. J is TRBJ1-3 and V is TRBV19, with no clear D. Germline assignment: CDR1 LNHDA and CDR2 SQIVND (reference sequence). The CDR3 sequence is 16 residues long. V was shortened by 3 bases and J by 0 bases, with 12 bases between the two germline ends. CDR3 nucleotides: TGTGCCAGTAGTATGTTGGTCAGCGCCTCTGGAAACACCATATATTTT. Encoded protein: CASSMLVSASGNTIYF.

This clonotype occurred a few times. The CDR3 coding sequence is TGTGCCAGCAGCCAACAGGGGGCTCGGTACGAGCAGTACTTC. Translating gives CASSQQGARYEQYF. V usage is TRBV3-1 and J usage is TRBJ2-7; 8 bases map to TRBD1. J gave up 4 bases and V 2 bases, and 4 bases lay outside the gene matches. The CDR3 extends over 14 amino acids. Germline V gene lookup returns CDR1 LGHDT and CDR2 YNNKEL (reference sequence).

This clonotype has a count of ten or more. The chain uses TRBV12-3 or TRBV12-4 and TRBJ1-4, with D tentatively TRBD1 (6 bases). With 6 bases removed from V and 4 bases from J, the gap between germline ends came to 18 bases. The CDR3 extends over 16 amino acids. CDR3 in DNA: TGTGCCAGCAGAATCGTCGGACAGACGAGTAATGAAAAACTGTTTTTT. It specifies CASRIVGQTSNEKLFF.

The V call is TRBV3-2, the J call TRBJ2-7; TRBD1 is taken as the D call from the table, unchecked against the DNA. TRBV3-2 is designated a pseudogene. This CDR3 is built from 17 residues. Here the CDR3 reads CASSQDYLGQGLDEQYF. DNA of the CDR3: TGTGCCAGCAGCCAAGATTACCTAGGACAGGGCCTTGACGAGCAGTACTTC.

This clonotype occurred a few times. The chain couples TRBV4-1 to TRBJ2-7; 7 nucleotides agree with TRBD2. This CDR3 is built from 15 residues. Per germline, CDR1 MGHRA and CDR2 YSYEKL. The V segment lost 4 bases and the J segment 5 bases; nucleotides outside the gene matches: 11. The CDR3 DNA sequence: TGCGCCAGCAGCCCCCTGGGCGGGAGTTCGCACGAGCAGTACTTC. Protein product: CASSPLGGSSHEQYF.

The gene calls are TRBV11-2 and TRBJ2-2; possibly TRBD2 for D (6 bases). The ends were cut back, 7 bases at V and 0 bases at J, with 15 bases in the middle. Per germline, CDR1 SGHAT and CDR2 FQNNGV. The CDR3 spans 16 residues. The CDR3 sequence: CASTAGLFANTGELFF. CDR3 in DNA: TGTGCCAGCACGGCGGGACTGTTCGCGAACACCGGGGAGCTGTTTTTT.

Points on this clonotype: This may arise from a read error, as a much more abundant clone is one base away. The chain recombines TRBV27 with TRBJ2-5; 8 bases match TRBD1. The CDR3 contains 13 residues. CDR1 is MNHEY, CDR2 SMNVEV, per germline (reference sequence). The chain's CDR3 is CGSSTRQGQTQYF. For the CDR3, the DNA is TGTGGCAGCAGTACCCGACAGGGGCAGACCCAGTACTTC.

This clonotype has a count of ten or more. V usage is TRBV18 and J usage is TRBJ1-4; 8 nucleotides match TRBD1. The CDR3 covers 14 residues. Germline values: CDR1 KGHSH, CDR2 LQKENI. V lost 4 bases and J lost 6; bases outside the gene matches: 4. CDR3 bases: TGTGCCAGCTCACTCGGACAGGGTGATGAAAAACTGTTTTTT. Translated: CASSLGQGDEKLFF.

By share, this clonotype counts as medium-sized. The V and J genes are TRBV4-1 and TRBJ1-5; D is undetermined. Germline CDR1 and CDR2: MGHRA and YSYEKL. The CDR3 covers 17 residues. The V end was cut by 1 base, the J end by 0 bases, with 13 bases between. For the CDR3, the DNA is TGCGCCAGCAGCCAAGCGCCGGTTTCGCTTAGCAATCAGCCCCAGCATTTT. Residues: CASSQAPVSLSNQPQHF.

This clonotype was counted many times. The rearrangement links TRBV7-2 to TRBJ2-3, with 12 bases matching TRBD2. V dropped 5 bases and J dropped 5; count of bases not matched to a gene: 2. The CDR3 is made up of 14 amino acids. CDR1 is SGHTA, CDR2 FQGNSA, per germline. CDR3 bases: TGTGCCAGCAGCCCTAGCGGGAGGGTAGATACGCAGTATTTT. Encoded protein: CASSPSGRVDTQYF.

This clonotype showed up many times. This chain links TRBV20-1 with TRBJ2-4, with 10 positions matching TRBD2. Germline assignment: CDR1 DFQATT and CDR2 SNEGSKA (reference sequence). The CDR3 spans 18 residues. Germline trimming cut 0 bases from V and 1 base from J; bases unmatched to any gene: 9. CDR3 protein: CSARDTSGIGGAKNIQYF. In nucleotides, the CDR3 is TGCAGTGCTAGAGATACTAGCGGGATTGGCGGGGCCAAAAACATTCAGTACTTC.

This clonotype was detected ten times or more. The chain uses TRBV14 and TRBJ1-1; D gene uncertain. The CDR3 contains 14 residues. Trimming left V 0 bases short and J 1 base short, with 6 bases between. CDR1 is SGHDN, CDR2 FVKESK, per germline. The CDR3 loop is CASSQDGRNTEAFF. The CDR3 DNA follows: TGTGCCAGCAGCCAAGATGGCAGGAACACTGAAGCTTTCTTT.

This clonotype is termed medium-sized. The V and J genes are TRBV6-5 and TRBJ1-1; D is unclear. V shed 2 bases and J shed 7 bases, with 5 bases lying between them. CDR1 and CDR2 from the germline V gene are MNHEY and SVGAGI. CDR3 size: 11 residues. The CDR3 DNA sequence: TGTGCCAGCAGTTACAGACATGAAGCTTTCTTT. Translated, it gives CASSYRHEAFF.

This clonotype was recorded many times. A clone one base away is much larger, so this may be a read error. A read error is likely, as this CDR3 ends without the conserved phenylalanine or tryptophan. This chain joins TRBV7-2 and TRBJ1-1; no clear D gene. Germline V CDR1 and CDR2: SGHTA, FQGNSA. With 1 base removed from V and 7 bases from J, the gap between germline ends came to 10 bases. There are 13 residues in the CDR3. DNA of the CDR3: TGTGCCAGCAGCTTAGGGACGTCTAATGAAGCTTTCTTA. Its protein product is CASSLGTSNEAFL.

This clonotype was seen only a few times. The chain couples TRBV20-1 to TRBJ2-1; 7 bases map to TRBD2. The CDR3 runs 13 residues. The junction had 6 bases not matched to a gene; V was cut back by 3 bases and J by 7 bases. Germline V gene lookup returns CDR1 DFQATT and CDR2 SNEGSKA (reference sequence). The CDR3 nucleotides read TGCAGTGCTAGTTCGCGGGAGAAGAATGAGCAGTTCTTC. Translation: CSASSREKNEQFF.

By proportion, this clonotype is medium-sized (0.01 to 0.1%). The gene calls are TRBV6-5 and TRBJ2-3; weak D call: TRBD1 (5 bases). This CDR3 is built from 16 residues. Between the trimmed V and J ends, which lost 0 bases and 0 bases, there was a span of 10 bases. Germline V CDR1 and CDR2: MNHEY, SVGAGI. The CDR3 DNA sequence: TGTGCCAGCAGTTACTCGTCAGGGTCTAGCACAGATACGCAGTATTTT. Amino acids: CASSYSSGSSTDTQYF.

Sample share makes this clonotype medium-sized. As DNA, the CDR3 is TGCAGTGCTAGCCGGGACAGCATGAACACTGAAGCTTTCTTT. This codes for CSASRDSMNTEAFF. The chain has TRBV20-1 and TRBJ1-1; TRBD1 matches 7 bases. Germline values: CDR1 DFQATT, CDR2 SNEGSKA (reference sequence). V shed 3 bases, J shed 0 bases, and the junction held 4 bases outside the gene matches. CDR3 length equals 14 residues.

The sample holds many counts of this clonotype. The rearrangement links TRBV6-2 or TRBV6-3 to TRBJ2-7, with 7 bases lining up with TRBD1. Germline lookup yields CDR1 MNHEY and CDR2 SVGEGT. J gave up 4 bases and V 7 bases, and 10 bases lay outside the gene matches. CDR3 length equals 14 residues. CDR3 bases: TGTGCCAGCAAAGCAACAGGGGAATATTACGAGCAGTACTTC. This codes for CASKATGEYYEQYF.

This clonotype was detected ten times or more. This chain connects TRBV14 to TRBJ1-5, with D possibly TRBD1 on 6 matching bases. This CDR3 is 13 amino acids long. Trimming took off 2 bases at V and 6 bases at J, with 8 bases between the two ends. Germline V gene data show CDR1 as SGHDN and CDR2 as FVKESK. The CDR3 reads CASSQTGSQPQHF. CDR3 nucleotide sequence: TGTGCCAGCAGCCAAACAGGGAGTCAGCCCCAGCATTTT.